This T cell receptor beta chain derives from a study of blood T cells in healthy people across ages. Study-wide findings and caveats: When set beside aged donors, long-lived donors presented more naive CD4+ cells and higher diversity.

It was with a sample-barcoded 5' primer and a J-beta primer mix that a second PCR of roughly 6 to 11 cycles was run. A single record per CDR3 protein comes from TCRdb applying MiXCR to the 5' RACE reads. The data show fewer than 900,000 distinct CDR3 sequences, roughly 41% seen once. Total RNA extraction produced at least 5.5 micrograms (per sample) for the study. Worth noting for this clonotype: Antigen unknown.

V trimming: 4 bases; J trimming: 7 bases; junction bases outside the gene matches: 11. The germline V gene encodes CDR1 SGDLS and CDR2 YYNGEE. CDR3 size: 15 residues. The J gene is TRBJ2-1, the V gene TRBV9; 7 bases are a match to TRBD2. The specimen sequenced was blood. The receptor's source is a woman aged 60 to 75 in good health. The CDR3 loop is CASSPMGGGWNEQFF. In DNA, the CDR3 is TGTGCCAGCAGCCCCATGGGCGGGGGTTGGAATGAGCAGTTCTTC.